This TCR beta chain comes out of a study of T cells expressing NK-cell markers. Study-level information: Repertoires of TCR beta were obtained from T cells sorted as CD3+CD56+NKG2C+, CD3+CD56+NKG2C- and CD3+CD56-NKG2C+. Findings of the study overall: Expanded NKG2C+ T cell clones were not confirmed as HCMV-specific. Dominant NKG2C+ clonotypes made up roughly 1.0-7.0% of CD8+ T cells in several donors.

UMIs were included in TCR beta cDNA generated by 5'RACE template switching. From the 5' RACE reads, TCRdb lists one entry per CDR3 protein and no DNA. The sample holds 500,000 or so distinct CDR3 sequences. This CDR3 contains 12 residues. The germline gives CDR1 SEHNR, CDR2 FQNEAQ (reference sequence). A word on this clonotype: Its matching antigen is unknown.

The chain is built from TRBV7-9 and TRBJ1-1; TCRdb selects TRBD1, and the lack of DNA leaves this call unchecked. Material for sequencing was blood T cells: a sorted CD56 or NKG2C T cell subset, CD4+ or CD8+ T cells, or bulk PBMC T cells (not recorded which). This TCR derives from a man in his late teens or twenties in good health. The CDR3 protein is CASSRDTPEAFF.